These T cell receptor beta chains were read from a single sample in a study of Ad26.COV2.S vaccination and SARS-CoV-2 variants. Only in-frame clones appear in the TCRdb table, and some are missing; sequencing was by immunoSEQ multiplex PCR. Of approximately 360,000 clones in the sample, about 80% were seen once. Material: peripheral blood, obtained in a trial of Ad26.COV2.S vaccine versus placebo. The receptors were sampled from a person between 18 and 59 years old who received the Ad26.COV2.S COVID-19 vaccine or a placebo. Both conserved end residues are part of each CDR3. Each record gives: J gene, D gene, V gene, CDR3 protein. The D gene is left open where the match is weak.

>TRBJ1-1|TRBD1|TRBV6-6
CASTGQGAFRAFF
>TRBJ2-1|TRBD2|TRBV6-2/TRBV6-3
CASSRSLAGGSYNEQFF
>TRBJ1-2|TRBD1|TRBV18
CASSPRLGQAEVGYTF
>TRBJ2-7|-|TRBV27
CASSLKAPPHEQYF
>TRBJ2-7|-|TRBV6-5
CASSYGGAGPYEQYF
>TRBJ2-3|-|TRBV10-3
CAISEGRGTDTQYF
>TRBJ1-5|-|TRBV29-1
CSVGVGAGQPQHF
>TRBJ2-1|-|TRBV6-1
CASSEERSSYNEQFF
>TRBJ1-1|-|TRBV6-6
CASSYIREAFF
>TRBJ1-4|-|TRBV4-2
CASSQATGRIEKLFF
>TRBJ1-2|-|TRBV9
CASSPAVGSLGYTF
>TRBJ2-3|-|TRBV7-3
CASSLRGMADTQYF
>TRBJ2-2|-|TRBV5-4
CASSLGTLNTGELFF
>TRBJ2-7|-|TRBV6-2/TRBV6-3
CASTPVRQSYEQYF
>TRBJ2-3|-|TRBV2
CATGTSRQYF
>TRBJ2-3|-|TRBV11-1
CASSPLSGTDTQYF
>TRBJ1-2|-|TRBV10-3
CAISEGGWSYGYTF
>TRBJ2-2|-|TRBV29-1
CSVESGSGELFF
>TRBJ1-2|TRBD1|TRBV5-1
CASSRARHTGGSYGYTF
>TRBJ2-1|TRBD1|TRBV4-3
CASSQDETGGHNEQFF
>TRBJ2-7|TRBD2|TRBV5-4
CASSLGLAGVIDEQYF
>TRBJ2-7|-|TRBV4-1
CASSQDLGQGISEQYF
>TRBJ1-5|-|TRBV18
CASSPRGGNQPQHF
>TRBJ1-5|TRBD1|TRBV7-8
CASSSGQGVSNQPQHF
>TRBJ2-7|TRBD1|TRBV2
CASGTGISYEQYF
>TRBJ2-1|-|TRBV11-1
CASRSRVPYNEQFF